This is a list of T cell receptor beta chains from one sample in a study of control samples from healthy donors and cancer patients. Profiled with immunoSEQ multiplex PCR; TCRdb holds only in-frame clones, not every one. The sample shows roughly 130,000 clones, nearly 90% of them seen only once. Sequenced material: blood. Receptor source: a man aged 50 to 59 in good health. Both conserved end residues are part of each CDR3. The D gene is left open where the match is weak. The size entry is marked missing in some rows and otherwise reads once, few, many or a size class.

D gene,J gene,clone size,V gene,CDR3 DNA,CDR3 protein
TRBD1,TRBJ1-1,.,TRBV5-5,TGTGCCAGCAGCCTCACCCGCCCCGGGACAGGACTTGTCACTGAAGCTTTCTTT,CASSLTRPGTGLVTEAFF
.,TRBJ1-6,.,TRBV13,TGTGCCAGCAGCTTAGGAGTAGGGACCGGGAATTCACCCCTCCACTTT,CASSLGVGTGNSPLHF
.,TRBJ2-7,.,TRBV10-1,TGCGCCAGGGAGAGACAGCGTCGCTCCTACGAGCAGTACTTC,CARERQRRSYEQYF
TRBD1,TRBJ2-4,.,TRBV5-5,TGTGCCAGCAGCTTGGGCGCTAGTCGCAGGGGGTACATTCAGTACTTC,CASSLGASRRGYIQYF
.,TRBJ1-4,.,TRBV28,TGTGCCAGCAGTCCGATAGGTAATGAAAAACTGTTTTTT,CASSPIGNEKLFF
.,TRBJ1-5,.,TRBV28,TGTGCCAGCAGTTTAGAAAAGGAACCGGTGGGCAATCAGCCCCAGCATTTT,CASSLEKEPVGNQPQHF
TRBD2,TRBJ2-5,few,TRBV6-6,TGTGCCAGCAGTCTCGGGACTAGCGGGGGAGCCCGGGAGACCCAGTACTTC,CASSLGTSGGARETQYF
.,TRBJ2-5,few,TRBV19,TGTGCCAGTAGTATCACAGGGTCGGCAGAGACCCAGTACTTC,CASSITGSAETQYF
.,TRBJ1-3,.,TRBV30,TGTGCCTGGAGTCGCCCAGGGAGCTCTGGAAACACCATATATTTT,CAWSRPGSSGNTIYF
.,TRBJ2-7,.,TRBV7-6,TGTGCCAGCAGCTTAGCGGGCCCGGAAAGCTCCTACGAGCAGTACTTC,CASSLAGPESSYEQYF
.,TRBJ2-7,.,TRBV28,TGTGCCAGCAGGGGTAAGCTTCTCATGACCCGTACCTACGAGCAGTACTTC,CASRGKLLMTRTYEQYF
.,TRBJ1-1,.,TRBV15,TGTGCCACGGCTGGCCAGCAGAACACTGAAGCTTTCTTT,CATAGQQNTEAFF
.,TRBJ2-3,.,TRBV3-1/TRBV3-2,TGTGCCAGCAGCCCGGGTGGGGCTGGCACAGATACGCAGTATTTT,CASSPGGAGTDTQYF
.,TRBJ1-2,.,TRBV28,TGTGCCAGCAGCTCCGGACTCTATGGCTACACCTTC,CASSSGLYGYTF
TRBD1,TRBJ1-5,.,TRBV18,TGTGCCAGCTCACCATTTAGGCATAGTGTGGGACAGAGTAGCTATCAGCCCCAGCATTTT,CASSPFRHSVGQSSYQPQHF
TRBD1,TRBJ2-1,few,TRBV7-7,TGTGCTAGCAACACAGATCCGGGACAGGGATTATACAATGAGCAGTTCTTC,CASNTDPGQGLYNEQFF
TRBD2,TRBJ2-1,.,TRBV2,TGTGCCAGCAGGTGGTTTGGGCGGGGGGTCAACAATGAGCAGTTCTTC,CASRWFGRGVNNEQFF
.,TRBJ2-1,.,TRBV29-1,TGCAGCGCCCCCAAGTTTCAACAGGGACCGTTCAATGAGCAGTTCTTC,CSAPKFQQGPFNEQFF
.,TRBJ2-5,.,TRBV4-1,TGCGCCAGCAGCCAAGTGGAGCATTCATATAAAGAGACCCAGTACTTC,CASSQVEHSYKETQYF
TRBD1,TRBJ1-6,once,TRBV28,TGTGCCAGCAGTTCCCCCGCCGGGACAGGGTATAATTCACCCCTCCACTTT,CASSSPAGTGYNSPLHF
.,TRBJ2-1,.,TRBV7-3,TGTGCCAGCAGCTTTTCAGGGGTCAATGAGCAGTTCTTC,CASSFSGVNEQFF
.,TRBJ2-7,.,TRBV20-1,TGCAGTGCCCGAAACGGTTACGAGCAGTACTTC,CSARNGYEQYF